This TCR beta chain was documented in a study of CD8 T cells in Susac syndrome. The CDR3 contains 18 residues. Germline V gene sequence: CDR1 SGHNT, CDR2 YENEEA. V lost 4 bases to trimming and J lost 3 bases; unmatched junction nucleotides: 17. With regard to this clonotype: Its antigen is not known.

With random hexamers, about 0.45 to 1 ug RNA was reverse transcribed. One entry per CDR3 protein results from TCRdb running MiXCR on the immunoSEQ multiplex PCR reads. The table has about 290,000 distinct CDR3 sequences, roughly 85% seen once. Study results and limitations: As the study acknowledged, the number of individuals who were part of its TCR sequencing and HLA analysis was relatively small.

The source is a human donor with multiple sclerosis. The chain combines TRBV11-3 with TRBJ2-5; 7 positions match TRBD1. Sequencing was performed on CD8+ T cells from PBMCs. The CDR3: CASSSPRTQGESEETQYF. The DNA for the CDR3 is TGTGCCAGCAGCTCACCAAGGACCCAGGGGGAGTCTGAAGAGACCCAGTACTTC.